A selection of T cell receptor beta chains follows, all from one sample in a study of blood T cell repertoires in COVID-19. Profiling relied on immunoSEQ multiplex PCR, and the TCRdb table lists in-frame clones only, not all of them. The sample records 400,000 to 550,000 clones, more than 85% being singletons. The sequencing input was peripheral blood. These receptors originate from a woman aged 25 to 39 with acute or convalescent COVID-19. CDR3s include the opening cysteine and the closing phenylalanine or tryptophan. The D gene is left open where the match is weak. Not all rows give a size; the values are once, few, many and, for expanded clones, a class.

d_gene: TRBD1; v_gene: TRBV12-3/TRBV12-4; j_gene: TRBJ1-1; abundance: .; CDR3nt: TGTGCCAGCACCACGCAGGGGGCAGCTTTCTTT; CDR3aa: CASTTQGAAFF
d_gene: TRBD1; v_gene: TRBV6-4; j_gene: TRBJ1-1; abundance: .; CDR3nt: TGTGCCAGCTGCTATTTGGGACAGGTAAACACTGAAGCTTTCTTT; CDR3aa: CASCYLGQVNTEAFF
d_gene: .; v_gene: TRBV28; j_gene: TRBJ1-2; abundance: few; CDR3nt: TGTGCCAGCAGTGGGACTCAATCCTACACCTTC; CDR3aa: CASSGTQSYTF
d_gene: TRBD1; v_gene: TRBV3-1/TRBV3-2; j_gene: TRBJ1-6; abundance: .; CDR3nt: TGTGCCAGCACGCCTACCGGGACAGGGAGAACTAATTCACCCCTCCACTTT; CDR3aa: CASTPTGTGRTNSPLHF
d_gene: .; v_gene: TRBV3-1/TRBV3-2; j_gene: TRBJ2-1; abundance: .; CDR3nt: TGTGCCAGCAGCCAAGAGGGGGGGCCATGGAATGAGCAGTTCTTC; CDR3aa: CASSQEGGPWNEQFF
d_gene: .; v_gene: TRBV10-3; j_gene: TRBJ2-7; abundance: .; CDR3nt: TGTGCCATCAGTGACCCGTCACAGGAGAAAGCCTACGAGCAGTACTTC; CDR3aa: CAISDPSQEKAYEQYF
d_gene: TRBD1; v_gene: TRBV5-4; j_gene: TRBJ1-2; abundance: .; CDR3nt: TGTGCCAGCAGCACCACGACAGGGGGCTCAGGTGGCTACACCTTC; CDR3aa: CASSTTTGGSGGYTF
d_gene: TRBD1; v_gene: TRBV4-2; j_gene: TRBJ1-2; abundance: .; CDR3nt: TGTGCCAGCAGCCAAGTGTACAGGGGGACCTATGGCTACACCTTC; CDR3aa: CASSQVYRGTYGYTF
d_gene: .; v_gene: TRBV7-9; j_gene: TRBJ1-5; abundance: .; CDR3nt: TGTGCCAGCAGCTTAGAACAGAGTAGCAATCAGCCCCAGCATTTT; CDR3aa: CASSLEQSSNQPQHF
d_gene: TRBD1; v_gene: TRBV24-1; j_gene: TRBJ1-4; abundance: .; CDR3nt: TGTGCCACCAGTGATGGGGGACAGGGGGCTAGAGAAAAACTGTTTTTT; CDR3aa: CATSDGGQGAREKLFF
d_gene: .; v_gene: TRBV11-2; j_gene: TRBJ1-3; abundance: .; CDR3nt: TGTGCCAGCAGCCGAGAGTTCGGAAACACCATATATTTT; CDR3aa: CASSREFGNTIYF
d_gene: TRBD1; v_gene: TRBV30; j_gene: TRBJ2-5; abundance: .; CDR3nt: TGTGCCTGGAGCCCTTCTTGGACAGGGCAAGAGACCCAGTACTTC; CDR3aa: CAWSPSWTGQETQYF
d_gene: TRBD1; v_gene: TRBV15; j_gene: TRBJ1-5; abundance: .; CDR3nt: TGTGCCACCAGCGCGGACAGGGGGCGGGATCAGCCCCAGCATTTT; CDR3aa: CATSADRGRDQPQHF
d_gene: TRBD2; v_gene: TRBV4-1; j_gene: TRBJ2-5; abundance: .; CDR3nt: TGCGCCAGCAGCCAAGGGTCTTTTGGACTAGCGGGGAAAGAGACCCAGTACTTC; CDR3aa: CASSQGSFGLAGKETQYF
d_gene: .; v_gene: TRBV5-1; j_gene: TRBJ2-5; abundance: .; CDR3nt: TGCGCCAGCAGCTTGCCGCAGGAACTAGGGTTGTACCAAGAGACCCAGTACTTC; CDR3aa: CASSLPQELGLYQETQYF
d_gene: .; v_gene: TRBV2; j_gene: TRBJ2-5; abundance: once; CDR3nt: TGTGCCAGCGCCGACGGGGGAGGAAAACGAGAGACCCAGTACTTC; CDR3aa: CASADGGGKRETQYF
d_gene: .; v_gene: TRBV12-1; j_gene: TRBJ1-1; abundance: .; CDR3nt: TGTGCCAGCAGCCCAGGGACAGACCTTACGAACACTGAAGCTTTCTTT; CDR3aa: CASSPGTDLTNTEAFF
d_gene: TRBD1; v_gene: TRBV6-5; j_gene: TRBJ2-2; abundance: once; CDR3nt: TGTGCCAGCAGTTACTCGGAACAGGGGGCTCGCGAGGAGCTGTTTTTT; CDR3aa: CASSYSEQGAREELFF
d_gene: .; v_gene: TRBV3-1/TRBV3-2; j_gene: TRBJ1-1; abundance: once; CDR3nt: TGTGCCAGCAGCCAGTGGCTGAACACTGAAGCTTTCTTT; CDR3aa: CASSQWLNTEAFF
d_gene: .; v_gene: TRBV5-1; j_gene: TRBJ2-7; abundance: few; CDR3nt: TGCGCCAGCAGCTTCCGGGACAACTCCTACGAGCAGTACTTC; CDR3aa: CASSFRDNSYEQYF
d_gene: .; v_gene: TRBV2; j_gene: TRBJ1-4; abundance: .; CDR3nt: TGTGCCAGCAGTCCAACCCAACAGGGCCCCAATGAAAAACTGTTTTTT; CDR3aa: CASSPTQQGPNEKLFF
d_gene: .; v_gene: TRBV19; j_gene: TRBJ1-5; abundance: .; CDR3nt: TGTGCCAGTAGTATAGCGGACACGAGAGATCAGCCCCAGCATTTT; CDR3aa: CASSIADTRDQPQHF
d_gene: .; v_gene: TRBV9; j_gene: TRBJ1-5; abundance: few; CDR3nt: TGTGCCAGCAGCCCAAGGAGCGATCAGCCCCAGCATTTT; CDR3aa: CASSPRSDQPQHF
d_gene: TRBD2; v_gene: TRBV5-6; j_gene: TRBJ2-5; abundance: .; CDR3nt: TGTGCCAGCAGGCCAGTGGGGGGGGATCGAGAGACCCAGTACTTC; CDR3aa: CASRPVGGDRETQYF
d_gene: TRBD1; v_gene: TRBV4-1; j_gene: TRBJ1-1; abundance: .; CDR3nt: TGCGCCAGCAGCCAAGTCTGGGGACAGCAGAACACTGAAGCTTTCTTT; CDR3aa: CASSQVWGQQNTEAFF
d_gene: .; v_gene: TRBV10-2; j_gene: TRBJ2-2; abundance: .; CDR3nt: TGCGCCAGCAGAGATACAGGGTTTGATACTTCATCCACCGGGGAGCTGTTTTTT; CDR3aa: CASRDTGFDTSSTGELFF
d_gene: .; v_gene: TRBV7-2; j_gene: TRBJ1-3; abundance: .; CDR3nt: TGTGCCAGCAGCTTGAAACAGGGAAACACCATATATTTT; CDR3aa: CASSLKQGNTIYF
d_gene: TRBD2; v_gene: TRBV28; j_gene: TRBJ2-1; abundance: .; CDR3nt: TGTGCCAGCAGTTTGGGGGGGACGTTAGACAATGAGCAGTTCTTC; CDR3aa: CASSLGGTLDNEQFF
d_gene: TRBD2; v_gene: TRBV19; j_gene: TRBJ2-3; abundance: .; CDR3nt: TGTGCCAGTAGTACCTCGACTAGCGGGGCGACAGATACGCAGTATTTT; CDR3aa: CASSTSTSGATDTQYF
d_gene: .; v_gene: TRBV6-5; j_gene: TRBJ1-5; abundance: .; CDR3nt: TGTGCCAGCACCGGGGTCTTTAGCAATCAGCCCCAGCATTTT; CDR3aa: CASTGVFSNQPQHF
d_gene: TRBD1; v_gene: TRBV12-5; j_gene: TRBJ1-1; abundance: few; CDR3nt: TGTGCTAGTGGTCCGGGACAGGGTTTGAACACTGAAGCTTTCTTT; CDR3aa: CASGPGQGLNTEAFF
d_gene: .; v_gene: TRBV6-1; j_gene: TRBJ2-1; abundance: .; CDR3nt: TGTGCCAGCAGTGAAAATGGTATTACAGGGCAGTTCTTC; CDR3aa: CASSENGITGQFF
d_gene: .; v_gene: TRBV7-3; j_gene: TRBJ2-1; abundance: .; CDR3nt: TGTGCCAGCAGCTTAAATCAGGGCTCCGAGCAGTTCTTC; CDR3aa: CASSLNQGSEQFF
d_gene: TRBD2; v_gene: TRBV4-1; j_gene: TRBJ2-1; abundance: .; CDR3nt: TGCGCCAGCAGCCAAGAGCCGGGACTAGCGGTATACAATGAGCAGTTCTTC; CDR3aa: CASSQEPGLAVYNEQFF
d_gene: .; v_gene: TRBV28; j_gene: TRBJ2-7; abundance: .; CDR3nt: TGTGCCAGCAGTTCTTCCCGGATTGGAGACGGGGACTCCTACGAGCAGTACTTC; CDR3aa: CASSSSRIGDGDSYEQYF
d_gene: TRBD1; v_gene: TRBV7-8; j_gene: TRBJ2-7; abundance: .; CDR3nt: TGTGCCAGCAGCCCACCCGGGACAGACTACGAGCAGTACTTC; CDR3aa: CASSPPGTDYEQYF
d_gene: TRBD1; v_gene: TRBV9; j_gene: TRBJ1-2; abundance: .; CDR3nt: TGTGCCAGCAGCGTGAGCAGGGGGCTGAACTATGGCTACACCTTC; CDR3aa: CASSVSRGLNYGYTF
d_gene: TRBD1; v_gene: TRBV10-3; j_gene: TRBJ2-1; abundance: .; CDR3nt: TGTGCCATCACCGGGGACAGCGCATACAATGAGCAGTTCTTC; CDR3aa: CAITGDSAYNEQFF
d_gene: .; v_gene: TRBV6-5; j_gene: TRBJ2-7; abundance: .; CDR3nt: TGTGCCAGCAGTTACGGGAGGGGGGACGAGCAGTACTTC; CDR3aa: CASSYGRGDEQYF
d_gene: .; v_gene: TRBV9; j_gene: TRBJ2-2; abundance: .; CDR3nt: TGTGCCAGCAGCGTAGGTACTAATACCGGGGAGCTGTTTTTT; CDR3aa: CASSVGTNTGELFF
d_gene: .; v_gene: TRBV5-1; j_gene: TRBJ2-6; abundance: once; CDR3nt: TGCGCCAGCAGCTTGCAATCCTCTGGGGCCAACGTCCTGACTTTC; CDR3aa: CASSLQSSGANVLTF
d_gene: .; v_gene: TRBV7-9; j_gene: TRBJ1-5; abundance: once; CDR3nt: TGTGCCAGCAGCTTAGGACAGAATAGCAATCAGCCCCAGCATTTT; CDR3aa: CASSLGQNSNQPQHF
d_gene: .; v_gene: TRBV6-1; j_gene: TRBJ2-3; abundance: .; CDR3nt: TGTGCCAGCAGTGATCTTCGCGAAAGCACGGATACGCAGTATTTT; CDR3aa: CASSDLRESTDTQYF
d_gene: .; v_gene: TRBV27; j_gene: TRBJ1-6; abundance: .; CDR3nt: TGTGCCAGCAGGCAATTAGTCGGGGGAATGGCGGATTCACCCCTCCACTTT; CDR3aa: CASRQLVGGMADSPLHF
d_gene: .; v_gene: TRBV21-1; j_gene: TRBJ1-6; abundance: few; CDR3nt: TGTGCCAGCAGCAAAGAAGGGACAGGGGTTTGCCCCTATAATTCACCCCTCCACTTT; CDR3aa: CASSKEGTGVCPYNSPLHF
d_gene: TRBD1; v_gene: TRBV19; j_gene: TRBJ2-5; abundance: .; CDR3nt: TGTGCCAGTAGTAAGATACAGGGGGCAGGCCAAGAGACCCAGTACTTC; CDR3aa: CASSKIQGAGQETQYF
d_gene: .; v_gene: TRBV18; j_gene: TRBJ2-1; abundance: .; CDR3nt: TGTGCCAGCTCACCATTACAGGGTTCCTACAATGAGCAGTTCTTC; CDR3aa: CASSPLQGSYNEQFF
d_gene: TRBD1; v_gene: TRBV19; j_gene: TRBJ2-2; abundance: .; CDR3nt: TGTGCCAGTAACCCGGACAGGGGGTCTTCGGCTGCGAACACCGGGGAGCTGTTTTTT; CDR3aa: CASNPDRGSSAANTGELFF
d_gene: .; v_gene: TRBV30; j_gene: TRBJ2-1; abundance: .; CDR3nt: TGTGCCTGGAGTGTCTCTATTTACAATGAGCAGTTCTTC; CDR3aa: CAWSVSIYNEQFF
d_gene: .; v_gene: TRBV7-3; j_gene: TRBJ2-7; abundance: .; CDR3nt: TGTGCCAGCAGCTTAGGCGGGGTTCTTAACGAGCAGTACTTC; CDR3aa: CASSLGGVLNEQYF
d_gene: .; v_gene: TRBV6-5; j_gene: TRBJ1-5; abundance: .; CDR3nt: TGTGCCAGCCTACCGGGCAGGGCGCTCAATCAGCCCCAGCATTTT; CDR3aa: CASLPGRALNQPQHF
d_gene: .; v_gene: TRBV29-1; j_gene: TRBJ2-2; abundance: .; CDR3nt: TGCAGCGTTTTCAGGGGCACCGGGGAGCTGTTTTTT; CDR3aa: CSVFRGTGELFF